A single sample gave rise to the 32 T cell receptor beta chains below, sequenced in a study of control samples from healthy donors and cancer patients. Here immunoSEQ multiplex PCR was the method, and the copy in TCRdb shows in-frame clones only, minus some. The sample consists of approximately 53,000 clones, around 90% of them appearing once. Specimen: PBMCs. These receptors were collected from a man in his thirties or forties with colorectal cancer.

The chain recombines TRBV4-3 with TRBJ1-6; D remains unclear. This CDR3 region has 15 residues. The V end was cut by 2 bases, the J end by 4 bases, with 9 bases between. Per germline, CDR1 LGHNA and CDR2 YSLEER. CDR3 loop: CASSQLPGYNSPLHF. CDR3 in DNA: TGCGCCAGCAGCCAACTACCCGGTTATAATTCACCCCTCCACTTT.

The rearrangement links TRBV11-2 to TRBJ2-3; the D gene could be TRBD1 or TRBD2 (5 bases each). The CDR3 runs to 16 residues. The V gene's germline CDR1 is SGHAT and CDR2 FQNNGV. V lost 4 bases and J 0 bases, leaving 14 bases between the germline ends. In DNA form, the CDR3 reads TGTGCCAGCAGCTCTCAGCAGGGAGCTAGCACAGATACGCAGTATTTT. Protein product: CASSSQQGASTDTQYF.

This chain connects TRBV5-1 to TRBJ2-3; 13 nucleotides line up with TRBD2. Germline lookup yields CDR1 SGHRS and CDR2 YFSETQ. The CDR3 extends over 18 amino acids. Trimming at V came to 4 bases and at J to 0 bases, leaving 8 bases not matched to a gene. In nucleotides, the CDR3 is TGCGCCAGCAGCGGCGGACTAGCGGGGGTGTCTAGCACAGATACGCAGTATTTT. Protein product: CASSGGLAGVSSTDTQYF.

The sample holds one count of this clone. V is TRBV30 and J is TRBJ1-4; D gene ambiguous. With 6 bases removed from V and 0 bases from J, the gap between germline ends came to 8 bases. The germline gives CDR1 GTSNPN, CDR2 SVGIG (reference sequence). The CDR3 is made up of 13 amino acids. The CDR3 bases are TGTGCCTGTCATTCCTCAACTAATGAAAAACTGTTTTTT. Its protein product is CACHSSTNEKLFF.

The genes are TRBV5-1 and TRBJ1-1; TRBD1 agrees at 7 bases. The CDR3 length is 14 residues. Germline V gives CDR1 SGHRS, CDR2 YFSETQ. Trimming cost V 3 bases and J 5 bases; bases outside gene matches: 7. CDR3 loop: CASSSIGGGTEAFF. The CDR3 nucleotides read TGCGCCAGCAGCTCTATAGGGGGCGGTACTGAAGCTTTCTTT.

CDR3 sequence: CASSVKVGPNSPLHF. Written as DNA, the CDR3 is TGTGCCAGCAGCGTGAAAGTGGGTCCTAATTCACCCCTCCACTTT. The chain recombines TRBV9 with TRBJ1-6; D unclear. Trimming left V 2 bases short and J 6 bases short, with 12 bases between. Germline V gene data show CDR1 as SGDLS and CDR2 as YYNGEE. The CDR3 consists of 15 residues.

The chain recombines TRBV5-1 with TRBJ2-2; TRBD1 aligns across 8 bases. This CDR3 is 19 amino acids long. The germline gives CDR1 SGHRS, CDR2 YFSETQ. V was clipped by 0 bases and J by 6 bases; unmatched bases: 16. The CDR3 region has the DNA TGCGCCAGCAGCTTGGCAGGGGGCTCCTCAAGATCTCCTCCCGGGGAGCTGTTTTTT. This sequence encodes CASSLAGGSSRSPPGELFF. The whole variable domain, remainder taken from reference TRBV5-1 and TRBJ2-2, is KAGVTQTPRYLIKTRGQQVTLSCSPISGHRSVSWYQQTPGQGLQFLFEYFSETQRNKGNFPGRFSGRQFSNSRSEMNVSTLELGDSALYLCASSLAGGSSRSPPGELFFGEGSRLTVL.

J is TRBJ1-2 and V is TRBV30; D is unresolved. The germline V and J ends were trimmed by 1 base and 0 bases, with 12 bases remaining between them. Germline lookup yields CDR1 GTSNPN and CDR2 SVGIG (reference sequence). This CDR3 region has 15 residues. CDR3 region: CAWSAGGPANYGYTF. CDR3 coding DNA: TGTGCCTGGAGTGCTGGAGGACCAGCTAACTATGGCTACACCTTC. The full variable domain, with the rest looked up from reference TRBV30 and TRBJ1-2, is SQTIHQWPATLVQPVGSPLSLECTVEGTSNPNLYWYRQAAGRGLQLLFYSVGIGQISSEVPQNLSASRPQDRQFILSSKKLLLSDSGFYLCAWSAGGPANYGYTFGSGTRLTVV.

The chain combines TRBV3-1 (or the pseudogene TRBV3-2) with TRBJ2-1; D uncertain. V lost 0 bases, J lost 1 base, and 4 bases lay in between. This CDR3 contains 14 residues. Germline V gene sequence: CDR1 LGHDT, CDR2 YNNKEL (reference sequence). CDR3: CASSQEMSYNEQFF. The CDR3 DNA reads TGTGCCAGCAGCCAAGAAATGTCCTACAATGAGCAGTTCTTC.

This chain joins TRBV6-5 and TRBJ1-6; D possibly corresponds to TRBD1 (5 bases). The length of the CDR3 is 13 residues. CDR1 and CDR2 (germline): MNHEY, SVGAGI. Trimming shortened V by 2 bases and J by 10 bases, and 9 bases separated the two germline ends. CDR3 loop: CASSYARDSPLHF. CDR3 DNA: TGTGCCAGCAGTTACGCCAGGGACTCACCCCTCCACTTT.

This chain joins TRBV2 and TRBJ2-5; 9 nucleotides match TRBD1. Trimming at V came to 8 bases and at J to 1 base, leaving 17 bases not matched to a gene. Germline lookup yields CDR1 SNHLY and CDR2 FYNNEI. This CDR3 spans 18 amino acids. The CDR3 sequence: CASSRVPRGTGSQETQYF. CDR3 coding DNA: TGTGCCAGCTCCCGAGTACCGCGGGGGACAGGGAGCCAAGAGACCCAGTACTTC. Full variable domain (missing parts from reference TRBV2 and TRBJ2-5): EPEVTQTPSHQVTQMGQEVILRCVPISNHLYFYWYRQILGQKVEFLVSFYNNEISEKSEIFDDQFSVERPDGSNFTLKIRSTKLEDSAMYFCASSRVPRGTGSQETQYFGPGTRLLVL.

This chain joins TRBV6-2 or TRBV6-3 and TRBJ1-2; D not certain. The germline V and J ends were trimmed by 2 bases and 0 bases, with 10 bases remaining between them. Germline V lookup: CDR1 MNHEY, CDR2 SVGEGT. This CDR3 region has 15 residues. The CDR3 DNA reads TGTGCCAGCAGTTACAGGGTCGGAGCTAACTATGGCTACACCTTC. The encoded protein is CASSYRVGANYGYTF.

This chain connects TRBV7-2 to TRBJ2-5; no clear D gene. The CDR3 is 12 residues long. Germline lookup yields CDR1 SGHTA and CDR2 FQGNSA. V was clipped by 1 base and J by 5 bases, with 5 bases between them. CDR3 sequence (DNA): TGTGCCAGCAGCTTAGGGTCGGAGACCCAGTACTTC. It is translated as CASSLGSETQYF.

The chain carries TRBV4-1 and TRBJ1-6, with D unresolved. The CDR3 length is 15 residues. The germline gives CDR1 MGHRA, CDR2 YSYEKL. V was shortened by 2 bases and J by 0 bases, with 5 bases between the two germline ends. Written as DNA, the CDR3 is TGCGCCAGCAGCCAACGTAGCTCCTATAATTCACCCCTCCACTTT. Amino acid sequence: CASSQRSSYNSPLHF.

The V call is TRBV19, the J call TRBJ2-1; possibly TRBD2 for D (5 bases). This CDR3 has 18 residues. Germline V CDR1 and CDR2: LNHDA, SQIVND (reference sequence). The ends were cut back, 10 bases at V and 4 bases at J, with 29 bases in the middle. The CDR3 spells CAIKKTPGSSTGYNEQFF. The CDR3 DNA is TGTGCCATTAAAAAAACGCCCGGCTCTTCAACGGGGTACAATGAGCAGTTCTTC.

The chain joins TRBV7-2 to TRBJ1-5; D gene unclear. V was shortened by 1 base and J by 8 bases, with 15 bases between the two germline ends. In germline, CDR1 is SGHTA, CDR2 FQGNSA. The CDR3 runs 15 residues. The CDR3 DNA follows: TGTGCCAGCAGCTTAGTGTCTGGGATTGATGAGCCCCAGCATTTT. This translates into CASSLVSGIDEPQHF. The entire variable domain, with the rest obtained from reference TRBV7-2 and TRBJ1-5, is as follows: GAGVSQSPSNKVTEKGKDVELRCDPISGHTALYWYRQSLGQGLEFLIYFQGNSAPDKSGLPSDRFSAERTGGSVSTLTIQRTQQEDSAVYLCASSLVSGIDEPQHFGDGTRLSIL.

The genes are TRBV4-3 and TRBJ2-3; D possibly corresponds to TRBD1 (6 bases). CDR3 size: 14 residues. Germline V gene sequence: CDR1 LGHNA, CDR2 YSLEER. The V gene lost 4 bases and the J gene lost 0 bases, with 8 bases spanning the gap. In DNA form, the CDR3 reads TGCGCCAGCAGCCTAAGGGGGAGCACAGATACGCAGTATTTT. Residues: CASSLRGSTDTQYF.

The chain recombines TRBV6-1 with TRBJ1-1; no firm D call. The germline gives CDR1 MNHNS, CDR2 SASEGT. This CDR3 comprises 13 residues. V was shortened by 2 bases and J by 1 base, with 5 bases between the two germline ends. In DNA, the CDR3 is TGTGCCAGCAGTGAACGAGAGAACACTGAAGCTTTCTTT. Protein product: CASSERENTEAFF.

V is TRBV20-1 and J is TRBJ2-3, with no clear D. The CDR3 length is 14 residues. Trimming removed 3 bases from V and 2 bases from J, with 12 bases in between. Germline V gene data show CDR1 as DFQATT and CDR2 as SNEGSKA (reference sequence). The CDR3 reads CSASESEATDTQYF. CDR3 nucleotides: TGCAGTGCTAGTGAGTCGGAAGCCACAGATACGCAGTATTTT.

CDR3 sequence reads: CASSIPPYNEQFF. CDR3 bases: TGTGCCAGTAGTATTCCCCCCTACAATGAGCAGTTCTTC. The J gene is TRBJ2-1, the V gene TRBV19; D ambiguous. Trimming left V 3 bases short and J 2 bases short, with 5 bases between. This CDR3 has 13 residues. Germline V gene lookup returns CDR1 LNHDA and CDR2 SQIVND (reference sequence).

The CDR3 coding sequence is TGTGCCAGCAGGGACCCCTCGGTGCGGGGGGGCTCCGGGGAGCTGTTTTTT. Translating gives CASRDPSVRGGSGELFF. The chain carries TRBV25-1 and TRBJ2-2; 9 bases line up with TRBD2. V shed 6 bases, J shed 6 bases, and the junction held 14 bases outside the gene matches. Germline loops: CDR1 MGHDK, CDR2 SYGVNS. There are 17 residues in the CDR3. The variable domain in full, completed from reference TRBV25-1 and TRBJ2-2, reads EADIYQTPRYLVIGTGKKITLECSQTMGHDKMYWYQQDPGMELHLIHYSYGVNSTEKGDLSSESTVSRIRTEHFPLTLESARPSHTSQYLCASRDPSVRGGSGELFFGEGSRLTVL.

The V gene is TRBV5-4, the J gene TRBJ2-3; 7 nucleotides line up with TRBD2. This CDR3 contains 17 residues. The trim removed 4 bases at V and 3 bases at J, leaving 14 bases unmatched. CDR1 is SGHNT, CDR2 YYREEE, per germline (reference sequence). This CDR3 is CASSPQYGQGGTDTQYF. In DNA form, the CDR3 reads TGTGCCAGCAGCCCTCAATATGGCCAGGGAGGGACAGATACGCAGTATTTT. The whole variable domain, remainder taken from reference TRBV5-4 and TRBJ2-3, is ETGVTQSPTHLIKTRGQQVTLRCSSQSGHNTVSWYQQALGQGPQFIFQYYREEENGRGNFPPRFSGLQFPNYSSELNVNALELDDSALYLCASSPQYGQGGTDTQYFGPGTRLTVL.

The chain is built from TRBV9 and TRBJ1-1; D call uncertain. The CDR3 is 13 amino acids. Germline-derived CDR1 and CDR2 are SGDLS and YYNGEE. Trimming took 2 bases from V and 1 from J, leaving 6 bases between them. The chain's CDR3 is CASSVSANTEAFF. The CDR3 region has the DNA TGTGCCAGCAGCGTTTCGGCGAACACTGAAGCTTTCTTT.

The rearrangement uses TRBV7-2 and TRBJ1-1; 9 bases align to TRBD1. This CDR3 is built from 16 residues. Germline assignment: CDR1 SGHTA and CDR2 FQGNSA. V shed 4 bases, J shed 0 bases, and the junction held 6 bases outside the gene matches. The CDR3 bases are TGTGCCAGCAGCTCAGGACAGGGGAACATGAACACTGAAGCTTTCTTT. Residues: CASSSGQGNMNTEAFF.

The chain employs TRBV2 and TRBJ1-4, with D hard to call. V shed 8 bases and J shed 0 bases, with 13 bases lying between them. The CDR3 totals 15 residues. The V gene's germline CDR1 is SNHLY and CDR2 FYNNEI. Written as DNA, the CDR3 is TGTGCCAGCTTTAAGGACGTCGCAACTAATGAAAAACTGTTTTTT. It translates to CASFKDVATNEKLFF.

The chain is built from TRBV6-1 and TRBJ1-2, with 7 bases aligning to TRBD1. Germline CDR1 reads MNHNS; CDR2 reads SASEGT. The V and J ends lost 2 bases and 4 bases, in that order; junction bases with no gene match: 7. The CDR3 is 15 amino acids. This CDR3 is CASSENLGQSYGYTF. The CDR3 region has the DNA TGTGCCAGCAGTGAAAATTTGGGACAGTCCTATGGCTACACCTTC.

CDR3 nucleotides: TGTGCCAGCAGCCCCGGGACAGGGACCTCGAGGGGGGAGCTGTTTTTT. It specifies CASSPGTGTSRGELFF. J is TRBJ2-2 and V is TRBV7-9, with 9 bases aligning to TRBD1. CDR1 is SEHNR and CDR2 is FQNEAQ in the germline V gene (reference sequence). The CDR3 runs 16 residues. The V gene end was trimmed by 5 bases and the J gene end by 8 bases; junction bases not matched to a gene: 12.

This chain connects TRBV6-5 to TRBJ1-1; D perhaps matches TRBD1 (5 bases). V was cut by 6 bases and J by 5 bases, with 19 bases left in between. CDR3 length equals 15 residues. Germline V gene sequence: CDR1 MNHEY, CDR2 SVGAGI. The CDR3 DNA is TGTGCCAGCAGACTCGTCAGGGAGGGGTGGACTGAAGCTTTCTTT. It yields the protein CASRLVREGWTEAFF.

V is TRBV2 and J is TRBJ1-2, with 8 bases aligning to TRBD1. The V gene's germline CDR1 is SNHLY and CDR2 FYNNEI. V gave up 4 bases and J gave up 1 base; unmatched junction bases: 11. The CDR3 loop spans 17 amino acids. CDR3 DNA sequence: TGTGCCAGCAGTGTTCGGGACAGGTACCCTTTTAACTATGGCTACACCTTC. Translating it yields CASSVRDRYPFNYGYTF.

The chain combines TRBV5-1 with TRBJ1-2; a possible D gene is TRBD1 (5 bases). Deletions cut 0 bases from V and 4 bases from J, with 19 bases between. Germline V gene sequence: CDR1 SGHRS, CDR2 YFSETQ. The CDR3 length is 17 residues. CDR3 in DNA: TGCGCCAGCAGCTTGGCCGTCCAGGGCCCCTATCCCTATGGCTACACCTTC. Its translation is CASSLAVQGPYPYGYTF.

The rearrangement links TRBV7-9 to TRBJ1-2; a possible D gene is TRBD1 (6 bases). Looked up from germline, CDR1 is SEHNR and CDR2 is FQNEAQ (reference sequence). The CDR3 is made up of 14 amino acids. V lost 7 bases and J lost 2, with 14 bases in between. The CDR3 region is CASTLLQGNYGYTF. The CDR3 bases are TGTGCCAGCACGCTATTACAGGGAAACTATGGCTACACCTTC.

This rearrangement joins TRBV6-5 to TRBJ2-7, with D possibly TRBD2 on 6 matching bases. The CDR3 length is 12 residues. With 11 bases removed from V and 4 bases from J, the gap between germline ends came to 15 bases. CDR1 and CDR2 from the germline V gene are MNHEY and SVGAGI. In DNA, the CDR3 is TGTGCCGGCGGGGAGCCCCTATACGAGCAGTACTTC. Translating gives CAGGEPLYEQYF.